This T cell receptor (beta chain) appears in the sequencing data of a study of CD8+ T cells in alopecia areata. Study results and limitations: Mice showed clearer TCR sharing than patients did, a gap that was possibly HLA-related.

The J segment lost 6 bases and the V segment lost 5 bases, leaving 9 bases of the junction unmatched. Germline CDR1 and CDR2: MNHEY and SMNVEV (reference sequence). The CDR3 is 14 amino acids. Treatment reported: oral pan-JAK inhibitor, 5-10 mg twice daily. Punch biopsies of lesional scalp, plus peripheral blood, were taken from alopecia areata patients. Of note for this clone: Its target is not known.

RNA, once extracted, was reverse transcribed into cDNA for use as the sequencing template. TCRdb keeps only in-frame clones here, not all; method: immunoSEQ multiplex PCR. The table has 95,000 to 110,000 clones, roughly 84% seen once. This clonotype was sampled from a human donor with alopecia areata. The material was CD8+ T cells sorted from blood, obtained at week 24, from a patient treated with tofacitinib. The genes are TRBV27 and TRBJ1-1; TRBD1 aligns across 7 bases. The CDR3 nucleotides read TGTGCCAGCAGTGTCCGACAGGGCTGGTCTGAAGCTTTCTTT. As protein: CASSVRQGWSEAFF.